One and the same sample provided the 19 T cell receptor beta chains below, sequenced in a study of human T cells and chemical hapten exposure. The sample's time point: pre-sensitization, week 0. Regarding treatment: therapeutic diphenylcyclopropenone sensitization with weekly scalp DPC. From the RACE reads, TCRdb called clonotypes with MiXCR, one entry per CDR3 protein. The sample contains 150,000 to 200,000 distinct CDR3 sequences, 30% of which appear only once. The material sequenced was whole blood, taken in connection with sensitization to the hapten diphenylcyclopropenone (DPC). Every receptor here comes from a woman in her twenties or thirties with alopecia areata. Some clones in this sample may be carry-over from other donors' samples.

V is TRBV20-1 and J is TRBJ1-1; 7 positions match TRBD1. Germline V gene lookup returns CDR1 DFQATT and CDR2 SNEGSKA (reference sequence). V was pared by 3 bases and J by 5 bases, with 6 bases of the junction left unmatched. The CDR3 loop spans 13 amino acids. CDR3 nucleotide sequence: TGCAGTGCTAGCGGCCAGGGGGGTACTGAAGCTTTCTTT. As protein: CSASGQGGTEAFF.

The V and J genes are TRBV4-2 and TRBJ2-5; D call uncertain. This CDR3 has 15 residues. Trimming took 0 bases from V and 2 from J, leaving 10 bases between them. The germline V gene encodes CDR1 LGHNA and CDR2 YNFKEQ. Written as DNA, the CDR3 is TGTGCCAGCAGCCAAGATTGGCCACGACAAGAGACCCAGTACTTC. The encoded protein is CASSQDWPRQETQYF.

The CDR3 protein is CASSQNRDSIYEQYF. CDR3 nucleotides: TGTGCCAGCAGCCAAAACCGGGACAGCATCTACGAGCAGTACTTC. The genes are TRBV4-2 and TRBJ2-7; TRBD1 matches at 7 bases. The length of the CDR3 is 15 residues. J gave up 3 bases and V 2 bases, and 7 bases lay outside the gene matches. The germline CDR1 and CDR2 sequences are LGHNA and YNFKEQ.

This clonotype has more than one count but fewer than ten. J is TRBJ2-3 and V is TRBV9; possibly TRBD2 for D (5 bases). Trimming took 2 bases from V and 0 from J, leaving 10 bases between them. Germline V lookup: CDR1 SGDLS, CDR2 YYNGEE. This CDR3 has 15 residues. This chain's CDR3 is CASSVSGASTDTQYF. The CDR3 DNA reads TGTGCCAGCAGCGTCAGCGGCGCTAGCACAGATACGCAGTATTTT.

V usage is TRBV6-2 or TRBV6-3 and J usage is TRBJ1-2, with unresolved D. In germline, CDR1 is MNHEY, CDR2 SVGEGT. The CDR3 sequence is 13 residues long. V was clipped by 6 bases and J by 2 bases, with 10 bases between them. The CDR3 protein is CASRVGLNYGYTF. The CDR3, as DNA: TGTGCCAGCAGGGTGGGCCTCAACTATGGCTACACCTTC.

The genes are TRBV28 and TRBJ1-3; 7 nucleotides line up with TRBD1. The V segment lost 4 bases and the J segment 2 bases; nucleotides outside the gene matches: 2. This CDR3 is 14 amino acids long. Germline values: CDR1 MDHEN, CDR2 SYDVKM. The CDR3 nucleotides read TGTGCCAGCAGTTGGGGGACAGCTGGAAACACCATATATTTT. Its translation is CASSWGTAGNTIYF.

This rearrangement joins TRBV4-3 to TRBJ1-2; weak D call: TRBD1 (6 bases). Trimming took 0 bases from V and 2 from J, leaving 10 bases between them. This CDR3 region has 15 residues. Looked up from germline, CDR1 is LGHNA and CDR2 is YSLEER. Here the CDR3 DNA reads TGCGCCAGCAGCCAAGATTGGGGGCCAAACTATGGCTACACCTTC. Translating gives CASSQDWGPNYGYTF.

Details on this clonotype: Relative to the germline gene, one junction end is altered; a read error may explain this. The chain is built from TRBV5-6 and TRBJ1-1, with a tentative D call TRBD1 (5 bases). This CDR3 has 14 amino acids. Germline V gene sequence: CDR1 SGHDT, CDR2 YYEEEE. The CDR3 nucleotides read TGTGTCAGCACCCTGGCGGGTTCGGGGGATGAAGCTTTCTTT. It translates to CVSTLAGSGDEAFF. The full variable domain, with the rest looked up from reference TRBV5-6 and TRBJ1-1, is DAGVTQSPTHLIKTRGQQVTLRCSPKSGHDTVSWYQQALGQGPQFIFQYYEEEERQRGNFPDRFSGHQFPNYSSELNVNALLLGDSALYLCVSTLAGSGDEAFFGQGTRLTVV.

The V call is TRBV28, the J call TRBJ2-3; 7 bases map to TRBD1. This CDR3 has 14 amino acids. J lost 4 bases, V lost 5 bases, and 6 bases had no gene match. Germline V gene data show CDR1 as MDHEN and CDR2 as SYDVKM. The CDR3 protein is CASSPGQIPDTQYF. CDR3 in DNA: TGTGCCAGCAGTCCGGGACAGATCCCAGATACGCAGTATTTT.

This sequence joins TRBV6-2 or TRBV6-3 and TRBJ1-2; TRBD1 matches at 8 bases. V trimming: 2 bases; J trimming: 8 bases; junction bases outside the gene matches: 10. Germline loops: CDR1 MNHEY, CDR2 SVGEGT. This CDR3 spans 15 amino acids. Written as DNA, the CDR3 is TGTGCCAGCAGTTACGGTCCAGGGGGCAATTACGGCTACACCTTC. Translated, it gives CASSYGPGGNYGYTF.

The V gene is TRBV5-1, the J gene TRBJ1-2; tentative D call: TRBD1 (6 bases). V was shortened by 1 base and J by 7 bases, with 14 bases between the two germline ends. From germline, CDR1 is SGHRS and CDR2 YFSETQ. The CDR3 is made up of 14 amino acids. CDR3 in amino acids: CASSLLDRTGGYTF. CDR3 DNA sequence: TGCGCCAGCAGCTTGCTTGACAGGACTGGTGGCTACACCTTC.

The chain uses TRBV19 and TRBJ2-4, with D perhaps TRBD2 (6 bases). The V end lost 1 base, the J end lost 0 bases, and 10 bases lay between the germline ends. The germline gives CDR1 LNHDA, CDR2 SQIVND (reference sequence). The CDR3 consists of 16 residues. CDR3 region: CASSIGGGVAKNIQYF. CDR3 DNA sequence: TGTGCCAGTAGTATAGGTGGAGGGGTAGCCAAAAACATTCAGTACTTC.

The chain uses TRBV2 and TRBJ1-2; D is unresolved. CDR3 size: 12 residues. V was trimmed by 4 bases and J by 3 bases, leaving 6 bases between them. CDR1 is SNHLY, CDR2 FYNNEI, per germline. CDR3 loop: CASSGGDYGYTF. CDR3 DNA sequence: TGTGCCAGCAGTGGTGGAGACTATGGCTACACCTTC.

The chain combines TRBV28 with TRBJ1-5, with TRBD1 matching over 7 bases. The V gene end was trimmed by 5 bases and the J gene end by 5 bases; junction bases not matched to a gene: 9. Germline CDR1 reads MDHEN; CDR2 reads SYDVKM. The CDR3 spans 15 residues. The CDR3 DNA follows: TGTGCCAGCAGTACCGACAGGGAGGTCCATCAGCCCCAGCATTTT. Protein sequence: CASSTDREVHQPQHF.

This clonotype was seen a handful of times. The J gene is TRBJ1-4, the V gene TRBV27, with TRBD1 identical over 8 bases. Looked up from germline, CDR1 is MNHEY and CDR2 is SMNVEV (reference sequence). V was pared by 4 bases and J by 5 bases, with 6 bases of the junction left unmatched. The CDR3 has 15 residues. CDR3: CASSSWTGKNEKLFF. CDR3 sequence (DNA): TGTGCCAGCAGTTCATGGACAGGGAAGAATGAAAAACTGTTTTTT.

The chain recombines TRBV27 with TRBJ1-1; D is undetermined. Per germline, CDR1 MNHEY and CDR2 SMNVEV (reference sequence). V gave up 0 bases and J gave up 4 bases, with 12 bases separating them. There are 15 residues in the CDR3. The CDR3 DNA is TGTGCCAGCAGTTTATCGTCGTCTAGGGCCACTGAAGCTTTCTTT. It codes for CASSLSSSRATEAFF.

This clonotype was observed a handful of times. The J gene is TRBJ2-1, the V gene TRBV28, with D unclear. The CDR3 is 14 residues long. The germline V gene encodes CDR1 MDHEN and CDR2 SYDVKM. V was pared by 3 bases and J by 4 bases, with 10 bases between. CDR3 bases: TGTGCCAGCAGTTTCCGACGGAGATACAATGAGCAGTTCTTC. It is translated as CASSFRRRYNEQFF.

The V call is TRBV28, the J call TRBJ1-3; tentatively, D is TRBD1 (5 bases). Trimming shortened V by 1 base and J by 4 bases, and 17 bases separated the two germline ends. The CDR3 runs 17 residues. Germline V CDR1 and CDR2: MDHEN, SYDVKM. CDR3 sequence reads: CASSLLYLGGKGNTIYF. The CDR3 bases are TGTGCCAGCAGTTTATTATATTTGGGGGGAAAGGGAAACACCATATATTTT.

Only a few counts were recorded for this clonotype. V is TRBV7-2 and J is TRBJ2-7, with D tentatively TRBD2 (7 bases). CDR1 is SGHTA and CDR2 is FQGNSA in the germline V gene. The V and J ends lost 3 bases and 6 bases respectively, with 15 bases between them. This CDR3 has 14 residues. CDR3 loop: CASSFRQGRGEQYF. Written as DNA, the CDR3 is TGTGCCAGCAGCTTTCGGCAGGGGAGGGGCGAGCAGTACTTC.